The clone carrying this TCR beta chain was seen just once. Its antigen is undetermined. The study ran its PCR with 60 Vbeta and 13 Jbeta primers. Original analysis: Around 10 million of the 80 million or so unique TCR beta chains counted in a later analysis were shared. The repertoire was sequenced with immunoSEQ multiplex PCR; TCRdb's copy has only in-frame clones and lacks some. V and J calls plus clone size are reproduced from that table; the DNA served to infer D and trimming. The table has about 160,000 clones, approximately 81% seen once. The CDR3 is 19 residues long. J was trimmed by 5 bases and V by 6 bases; bases with no gene match: 14. Germline V gene sequence: CDR1 SEHNR, CDR2 FQNEAQ (reference sequence). This entry belongs to a study of cytomegalovirus exposure and HLA in healthy donors. The study's findings and limits: Accounts indicate the classifier identified cytomegalovirus status with strong specificity and sensitivity. Exclusion as indistinguishable affected some V segments, including TRBV6-2 and TRBV6-3. A later analysis reported that several of the most significant clusters appeared to be linked to common viral pathogens, among them Epstein-Barr virus.

Sample: PBMCs. The sequence came from a man aged 18 to 30 in good health and CMV-seronegative. The chain combines TRBV7-9 with TRBJ2-3; 16 bases agree with TRBD2. The CDR3 protein is CASSSKGTSGGAFEDTQYF. The CDR3 bases are TGTGCCAGCAGTTCTAAGGGGACTAGCGGGGGGGCCTTCGAAGATACGCAGTATTTT.